This T cell receptor (beta chain) comes out of a study of T cell responses to AZD1222 COVID-19 vaccine. Turning to the study itself: Second doses that came at about 4 or about 12 weeks were put together. Points from the study as a whole: Donors were chiefly white British, with a greater number of females, and clonal diversity was perhaps underestimated.

Germline V gene lookup returns CDR1 SGHAT and CDR2 FQNNGV. The CDR3 contains 14 residues. Trimming removed 1 base at V and 3 bases at J, with 10 bases between. The table lists this clone with a count of one. Its antigen is unidentified. TCRdb keeps only in-frame clones here, not all; method: immunoSEQ multiplex PCR. Altogether around 140,000 clones are present, around 90% being singletons, with the ten largest covering 2.5% to 3%. This sequence was found in an adult in good health. The sample consisted of peripheral blood, taken on day 0 of AZD1222 vaccination. The J gene is TRBJ2-7, the V gene TRBV11-2; either TRBD1 or TRBD2 may supply D (5 bases each). DNA for the CDR3: TGTGCCAGCAGCTTAGTCAGGGACGGCTACGAGCAGTACTTC. Translation gives CASSLVRDGYEQYF.